One T cell receptor (beta chain) is described in this entry. Its antigen is still unknown. The data were taken from a study of blood T cells in healthy people across ages. The wider study: The capture of about one barcoded beta molecule per two T cells was achieved by template switching. Study results and limitations: One million T cells yielded diversity estimates that were considered underestimates. Donor CMV infection status was unknown, possibly confounding age-related changes in expanded clonotypes.

A J-beta primer mix and a sample-barcoded 5' primer were used in a second PCR of roughly 6 to 11 cycles. From the 5' RACE reads, TCRdb called clonotypes with MiXCR, one entry per CDR3 protein. Of 550,000 to 750,000 distinct CDR3 sequences in the sample, roughly 21% were seen once. CDR1 is ENHRY, CDR2 SYGVKD, per germline. V was trimmed by 6 bases and J by 1 base, leaving 9 bases between them. The CDR3 has 13 residues. This TCR was sampled from a man aged 70-80 years in good health. Sequenced sample: blood. This chain links TRBV10-3 with TRBJ1-1, with D maybe TRBD1 (6 bases). CDR3 in amino acids: CAIRGDKNTEAFF. As DNA, the CDR3 is TGTGCCATCAGGGGGGACAAGAACACTGAAGCTTTCTTT.